Listed below are T cell receptor beta chains from one sample, sequenced in a study of blood T cells in healthy people across ages. TCRdb reprocessed the 5' RACE reads via MiXCR and lists one record per CDR3 protein. The sample shows almost 1 million distinct CDR3 sequences, roughly 50% of them seen only once. The specimen sequenced was blood. These receptors all come from a woman aged 55-70 years in good health. Both conserved end residues are part of each CDR3. A D gene is named only where the DNA matches it firmly. Expanded clones get a size class; other rows say once, few or many, or leave the size out.

>.|TRBV20-1|TRBJ2-7|TRBD2
TGCAGTCTCATTAGCGGGAGTGCTTACTACGAGCAGTACTTC
CSLISGSAYYEQYF
>few|TRBV29-1|TRBJ2-1|TRBD1
TGCAGCGTTGAAGGTTCTGGGACAGCCGATGAGCAGTTCTTC
CSVEGSGTADEQFF
>few|TRBV4-1|TRBJ2-1|.
TGCGCCAGCAGCCAAGACGAGTTCCAGGCCGTGGGGGAGCAGTTCTTC
CASSQDEFQAVGEQFF
>.|TRBV29-1|TRBJ1-1|.
TGCAGCGTTAGCTCGCTGTACATGAACACTGAAGCTTTCTTT
CSVSSLYMNTEAFF
>few|TRBV12-3/TRBV12-4|TRBJ2-7|.
TGTGCCAGCAGTTTAAGGCTCGGGAGGCAGTACTTC
CASSLRLGRQYF
>.|TRBV4-1|TRBJ1-2|.
TGCGCCAGCAGCCAAGTCTTTACAGGGAAATATGGCTACACCTTC
CASSQVFTGKYGYTF
>.|TRBV4-3|TRBJ2-7|.
TGCGCCAGCAGCCAAGATAGGGCTTCGGGGTACTCCTACGAGCAGTACTTC
CASSQDRASGYSYEQYF
>.|TRBV4-3|TRBJ2-5|TRBD2
TGCGCCAGCAGCCAACGTTCTCTACTAGCGTACCCCTACAATGAGCAGTACTTC
CASSQRSLLAYPYNEQYF
>.|TRBV20-1|TRBJ1-5|.
TGCAGTGCTAGAGGGGGTGGGACTGCCCAGCCCCAGCATTTT
CSARGGGTAQPQHF
>few|TRBV12-3/TRBV12-4|TRBJ1-1|.
TGTGCCAGCAGCCTCCAGGTAGCGAACACTGAAGCTTTCTTT
CASSLQVANTEAFF
>.|TRBV20-1|TRBJ1-5|.
TGCAGTGCTAGCGCAGATAGCAATCAGCCCCAGCATTTT
CSASADSNQPQHF
>.|TRBV6-4|TRBJ2-5|.
TGTGCCAGCAGTCGCTCTTACGGCCTCCAAGGGACCCAGTACTTC
CASSRSYGLQGTQYF
>.|TRBV28|TRBJ2-7|TRBD2
TGTGCCAGCACCAGAAGCGGGAGGTATTTGGATGAGCAGTACTTC
CASTRSGRYLDEQYF
>few|TRBV4-1|TRBJ2-7|.
TGCGCCAGCAGCCAAGCCGGCTCCCGAGGATACGAGCAGTACTTC
CASSQAGSRGYEQYF
>.|TRBV7-2|TRBJ2-1|.
TGTGCCAGCAGCTTAGCGGTCCAGGGAAACAATGAGCAGTTCTTC
CASSLAVQGNNEQFF
>.|TRBV13|TRBJ2-1|.
TGTGCCAGCAGCTTAGGTAGCGCCCACAACAATGAGCAGTTCTTC
CASSLGSAHNNEQFF
>.|TRBV6-1|TRBJ2-5|TRBD1
TGTGCCAGCAGTGACGGGACAGGGGTTCGGAATGAGCAGTACTTC
CASSDGTGVRNEQYF
>many|TRBV28|TRBJ2-7|.
TGCGCCAGCACGGGCGCCTACGAGCAGTACTTC
CASTGAYEQYF
>.|TRBV7-2|TRBJ2-1|.
TGTGCCAGCAGCTTAGTCCGGAGAGACAGAGCCTACAATGAGCAGTTCTTC
CASSLVRRDRAYNEQFF
>.|TRBV6-5|TRBJ2-7|TRBD2
TGTGCCACCAGCTTGGGACTAGCCTACGAGCAGTACTTC
CATSLGLAYEQYF
>.|TRBV7-2|TRBJ1-3|TRBD1
TGTGCCAGCAGCCCAAGACAGGGGGGAAACACCATATATTTT
CASSPRQGGNTIYF
>few|TRBV20-1|TRBJ2-7|.
TGCAGTGCTAGAGTCTCGGGGATCGGCGAGCAGTACTTC
CSARVSGIGEQYF
>.|TRBV27|TRBJ1-6|.
TGTGCCAGCAGTTTATACACAGGGACTATGAATTCACCCCTCCACTTT
CASSLYTGTMNSPLHF
>.|TRBV5-1|TRBJ2-7|.
TGCGCCAGCAGCTTGCTGTCGACAGTCTCCTACGAGCAGTACTTC
CASSLLSTVSYEQYF
>.|TRBV27|TRBJ2-1|TRBD2
TGTGCCAGCAGTGCCAACGGACTAGCGGGAGGGAATGAGCAGTTCTTC
CASSANGLAGGNEQFF
>.|TRBV20-1|TRBJ2-6|.
TGCAGTGCTTTCCTCAGCTCTGGGGCCAACGTCCTGACTTTC
CSAFLSSGANVLTF
>.|TRBV6-2/TRBV6-3|TRBJ1-4|TRBD1
TGTGCCAGCAGGAGGACAGGGAGTGAAAAACTGTTTTTT
CASRRTGSEKLFF
>.|TRBV2|TRBJ1-2|TRBD1
TGTGCCAGCAATACAGGGGGCGTCGTTCAAGACTACACCTTC
CASNTGGVVQDYTF
>few|TRBV29-1|TRBJ2-3|TRBD1
TGCAGCGTGTGGGACAGCCCCCCGGGGAGCACAGATACGCAGTATTTT
CSVWDSPPGSTDTQYF
>.|TRBV7-6|TRBJ2-7|TRBD2
TGTGCCAGCAGCTCACCGGGAGGGACGGCCAGCTCCTACGAGCAGTACTTC
CASSSPGGTASSYEQYF
>.|TRBV20-1|TRBJ1-1|.
TGCAGTGCTCTCGGGTGGAACACTGAAGCTTTCTTT
CSALGWNTEAFF
>.|TRBV30|TRBJ2-7|TRBD2
TGTGCCTGGAACCAGCGGGAGGGCTCCTACGAGCAGTACTTC
CAWNQREGSYEQYF
>few|TRBV7-8|TRBJ2-6|.
TGTGCCAGCGCCATCCATCAGGGGACTGGGGCCAACGTCCTGACTTTC
CASAIHQGTGANVLTF
>few|TRBV2|TRBJ2-6|.
TGTGCCAGCTCGATACGGAGCTCTGGGGCCAACGTCCTGACTTTC
CASSIRSSGANVLTF
>few|TRBV28|TRBJ1-3|.
TGTGCCAGCAGTCCGAGGCTGGGGAGCACCATATATTTT
CASSPRLGSTIYF
>.|TRBV29-1|TRBJ2-7|TRBD2
TGCAGCGTTGAAACTAGCGGGAGGGTGTACGAGCAGTACTTC
CSVETSGRVYEQYF
>.|TRBV18|TRBJ1-5|.
TGTGCCAGCTCCCGACAACAGGATTTTAGCAATCAGCCCCAGCATTTT
CASSRQQDFSNQPQHF
>once|TRBV12-3/TRBV12-4|TRBJ2-3|.
TGTGCCAGCAGCACTATGGCGAGCGGTGGGTCAGATACGGAGTATTTT
CASSTMASGGSDTEYF
>few|TRBV27|TRBJ2-5|TRBD2
TGTGCCAGCAGTTTTAGACTAGCGGGAGGAGAGACCCAGTACTTC
CASSFRLAGGETQYF
>.|TRBV9|TRBJ2-7|TRBD2
TGTGCCAGCAGCGTAGACGGGAGGTCCTACGAGCAGTACTTC
CASSVDGRSYEQYF
>.|TRBV25-1|TRBJ2-1|.
TGTGCCAGCAGTGAACGGCTAGCCACCAATGAGCAGTTCTTC
CASSERLATNEQFF
>.|TRBV6-6|TRBJ2-3|.
TGTGCCAGCAGTTACGTGAGAGAAGATACGCAGTATTTT
CASSYVREDTQYF
>.|TRBV5-6|TRBJ2-7|TRBD2
TGTGCCAGCAGCTTCGTCACTAGCGGGAGTTACGAGCAGTACTTC
CASSFVTSGSYEQYF
>.|TRBV5-1|TRBJ1-2|.
TGCGCCAGCAGCTTGTCCGGGGGGTTTGATGGCTACACCTTC
CASSLSGGFDGYTF
>few|TRBV4-3|TRBJ2-7|.
TGCGCCAGCAGCCAAAGACTAGGTGACTCCTACGAGCAGTACTTC
CASSQRLGDSYEQYF
>.|TRBV7-2|TRBJ2-1|.
TGTGCCAGCAGCTCGCCGGGGCCCAATGAGCAGTTCTTC
CASSSPGPNEQFF
>once|TRBV11-2|TRBJ2-7|TRBD1
TGTGCCAGCAGCTTGGGCCTCCCACAGGGGGCCTTTTACAATGAGCAGTACTTC
CASSLGLPQGAFYNEQYF
>.|TRBV7-2|TRBJ2-3|.
TGTGCCAGCAGCTCGACTAGTTCGGCGCAGTATTTT
CASSSTSSAQYF
>few|TRBV29-1|TRBJ2-7|TRBD2
TGCAGCGTTCAAAGCGGGAGCCCACCCTACGAGCAGTACTTC
CSVQSGSPPYEQYF
>.|TRBV20-1|TRBJ2-3|.
TGCAGTGCTGGGGGGCAGGGGGAAGATACGCAGTATTTT
CSAGGQGEDTQYF
>.|TRBV20-1|TRBJ1-2|.
TGCAGTGCTCATTCCCCCGGGACACTTAACTATGGCTACACCTTC
CSAHSPGTLNYGYTF
>few|TRBV5-6|TRBJ2-3|.
TGTGCCAGCAGCTTGTTTGCAGTTATGTCTAGCACAGATACGCAGTATTTT
CASSLFAVMSSTDTQYF
>once|TRBV4-3|TRBJ2-3|TRBD1
TGCGCCAGCAGCCAGATCGTGACAGGGGGGGATACGCAGTATTTT
CASSQIVTGGDTQYF
>few|TRBV3-1|TRBJ1-2|.
TGTGCCAGCAGCGCGCACGCGATCGCCAGGGGTCGCTACACCTTC
CASSAHAIARGRYTF
>.|TRBV7-2|TRBJ2-7|.
TGTGCCAGCAGCTTAGGTATTGGCGGCGACAGCGCCTACGAGCAGTACTTC
CASSLGIGGDSAYEQYF
>.|TRBV7-9|TRBJ1-1|TRBD1
TGTGCCAGCAGCAACCTACAGGGGGTGAACACTGAAGCTTTCTTT
CASSNLQGVNTEAFF
>few|TRBV20-1|TRBJ2-1|TRBD2
TGCAGTGCTATTAGCGGGAGGGGATACAATGAGCAGTTCTTC
CSAISGRGYNEQFF